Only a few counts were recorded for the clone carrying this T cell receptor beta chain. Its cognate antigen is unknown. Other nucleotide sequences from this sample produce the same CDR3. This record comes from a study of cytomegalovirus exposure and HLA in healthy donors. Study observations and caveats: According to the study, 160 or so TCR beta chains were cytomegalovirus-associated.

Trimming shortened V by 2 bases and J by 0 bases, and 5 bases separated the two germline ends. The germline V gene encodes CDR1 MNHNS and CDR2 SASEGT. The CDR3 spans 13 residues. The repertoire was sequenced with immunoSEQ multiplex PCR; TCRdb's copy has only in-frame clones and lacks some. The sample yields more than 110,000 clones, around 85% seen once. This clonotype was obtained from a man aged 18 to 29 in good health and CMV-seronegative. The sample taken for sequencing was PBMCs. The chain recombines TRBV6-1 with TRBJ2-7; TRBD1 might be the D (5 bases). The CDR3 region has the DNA TGTGCCAGCAGTGAACAGGGCTCCTACGAGCAGTACTTC. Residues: CASSEQGSYEQYF.